This passage covers 18 T cell receptor beta chains from one sample sequenced in a study of cytomegalovirus exposure and HLA in healthy donors. The PCR used 60 Vbeta and 13 Jbeta primers. Measured with immunoSEQ multiplex PCR; TCRdb has only the in-frame clones, and not every one. This table holds under 250,000 clones, around 73% found once. Sequenced: PBMCs. The receptor source for this set is a male donor in good health and CMV-seronegative.

J is TRBJ1-4 and V is TRBV29-1; TRBD1 matches 7 bases. This CDR3 has 14 amino acids. Germline trimming cut 3 bases from V and 3 bases from J; bases unmatched to any gene: 4. Germline V gives CDR1 SQVTM, CDR2 ANQGSEA. The CDR3 DNA is TGCAGCGTTGAGAGGGGGCTGGCTAATGAAAAACTGTTTTTT. It translates to CSVERGLANEKLFF. Complete variable domain (other parts from reference TRBV29-1 and TRBJ1-4): SAVISQKPSRDICQRGTSLTIQCQVDSQVTMMFWYRQQPGQSLTLIATANQGSEATYESGFVIDKFPISRPNLTFSTLTVSNMSPEDSSIYLCSVERGLANEKLFFGSGTQLSVL.

The chain couples TRBV11-2 to TRBJ1-2; TRBD1 is a possible D gene (5 bases). CDR3 length: 12 amino acids. V dropped 6 bases and J dropped 10 bases, with 15 bases sitting between them. Germline assignment: CDR1 SGHAT and CDR2 FQNNGV. This CDR3 reads CASSPQAVFYTF. The CDR3 region has the DNA TGTGCCAGCAGTCCACAGGCGGTATTCTACACCTTC.

The chain has TRBV19 and TRBJ2-2; D not certain. CDR3 size: 12 residues. The ends were cut back, 6 bases at V and 7 bases at J, with 9 bases in the middle. Germline CDR1 reads LNHDA; CDR2 reads SQIVND (reference sequence). CDR3: CASRFHGGELFF. In DNA, the CDR3 is TGTGCCAGTAGGTTTCACGGCGGGGAGCTGTTTTTT.

The chain combines TRBV2 with TRBJ2-7; 9 positions agree with TRBD2. The CDR3 runs 17 residues. Trimming removed 0 bases from V and 6 bases from J; junction bases left unmatched: 12. CDR1 and CDR2 from the germline V gene are SNHLY and FYNNEI. The CDR3 nucleotides are TGTGCCAGCAGTGAAGCGCTGACTAGCGGCAGGGCGCGCGAGCAGTACTTC. This gives the protein CASSEALTSGRAREQYF.

The CDR3 sequence is CASSLFQGRDTQYF. CDR3 DNA sequence: TGTGCCAGCAGCTTATTTCAGGGGCGAGATACGCAGTATTTT. V is TRBV7-6 and J is TRBJ2-3, with D tentatively TRBD1 (6 bases). Germline CDR1 and CDR2: SGHVS and FNYEAQ. The germline V and J ends were trimmed by 2 bases and 5 bases, with 11 bases remaining between them. The CDR3 is 14 residues long.

The chain combines TRBV5-5 with TRBJ2-1; TRBD1 aligns across 7 bases. V trimming: 3 bases; J trimming: 6 bases; junction bases outside the gene matches: 9. CDR3 length: 15 residues. Germline CDR1 reads SGHKS; CDR2 reads YYEKEE (reference sequence). CDR3 amino acids: CASSYRRGQRNEQFF. The DNA of the CDR3 is TGTGCCAGCAGCTACCGACGGGGACAGCGCAATGAGCAGTTCTTC.

The chain combines TRBV30 with TRBJ2-2; possible D gene TRBD2, 6 bases. The CDR3 extends over 13 amino acids. The V and J ends lost 4 bases and 5 bases respectively, with 11 bases between them. In germline, CDR1 is GTSNPN, CDR2 SVGIG (reference sequence). The CDR3 coding sequence is TGTGCCTGGAACGAGGCGGGAACCGGGGAGCTGTTTTTT. Translated, it gives CAWNEAGTGELFF. Based on the CDR3 plus reference TRBV30 and TRBJ2-2, the full variable domain is SQTIHQWPATLVQPVGSPLSLECTVEGTSNPNLYWYRQAAGRGLQLLFYSVGIGQISSEVPQNLSASRPQDRQFILSSKKLLLSDSGFYLCAWNEAGTGELFFGEGSRLTVL.

The chain recombines TRBV7-3 with TRBJ2-1; 15 nucleotides agree with TRBD2. The germline V gene has CDR1 SGHTA and CDR2 FQGTGA. The CDR3 covers 15 residues. Unmatched junction bases numbered 6, after V lost 5 bases and J lost 10 bases. CDR3 DNA sequence: TGTGCCAGCAGCCCGGGACTAGCGGGAGGACGGGAGCAGTTCTTC. Translation gives CASSPGLAGGREQFF. Supplemented by reference TRBV7-3 and TRBJ2-1, the full variable domain reads GAGVSQTPSNKVTEKGKYVELRCDPISGHTALYWYRQSLGQGPEFLIYFQGTGAADDSGLPNDRFFAVRPEGSVSTLKIQRTERGDSAVYLCASSPGLAGGREQFFGPGTRLTVL.

V gene TRBV6-6 combines with J gene TRBJ1-3; TRBD1 might be the D (6 bases). Germline V lookup: CDR1 MNHNY, CDR2 SVGAGI (reference sequence). There are 15 residues in the CDR3. With 6 bases removed from V and 2 bases from J, the gap between germline ends came to 14 bases. The DNA for the CDR3 is TGTGCCAGCAGACCCACAGGGACAACTGGAAACACCATATATTTT. This encodes CASRPTGTTGNTIYF.

Points on this clone: Compared with germline, one end of the junction differs, possibly owing to a read error. V usage is TRBV5-1 and J usage is TRBJ2-5, with D possibly called TRBD1 or TRBD2 (6 bases each). The closer fit of TRBJ2-7 to the DNA end suggests the J call may be wrong. From germline, CDR1 is SGHRS and CDR2 YFSETQ. This CDR3 has 13 residues. CDR3 protein: CASRLEGVYEQYF. The CDR3 region has the DNA TGCGCCAGCAGGTTGGAGGGGGTCTACGAGCAGTACTTC.

The chain links TRBV6-1 to TRBJ2-3; 8 positions match TRBD2. The germline V gene has CDR1 MNHNS and CDR2 SASEGT. After removal of 2 bases from V and 6 bases from J, the junction contained 25 bases not matched to a gene. The CDR3 loop spans 21 amino acids. CDR3 coding DNA: TGTGCCAGCAGTGAAAGAATCTTAAACTATAAGGGGACTAGTACTTCGGATACGCAGTATTTT. Residues: CASSERILNYKGTSTSDTQYF.

The chain couples TRBV6-6 to TRBJ2-7; the D gene is possibly TRBD1 (6 bases). Trimming left V 7 bases short and J 6 bases short, with 19 bases between. CDR1 MNHNY and CDR2 SVGAGI come from the germline V gene (reference sequence). This CDR3 has 14 residues. Here the CDR3 reads CASTHITGKAEQYF. CDR3 coding DNA: TGTGCCAGCACTCACATCACAGGGAAGGCCGAGCAGTACTTC.

This clone has a handful of counts. In DNA form, the CDR3 reads TGTGCCAGCAGCGTGACACTTACCTACGAGCAGTACTTC. It yields the protein CASSVTLTYEQYF. V and J are TRBV5-6 and TRBJ2-7; D is undetermined. V lost 4 bases and J lost 2, with 10 bases in between. Germline lookup yields CDR1 SGHDT and CDR2 YYEEEE. This CDR3 has 13 amino acids.

This sequence joins TRBV9 and TRBJ2-2; D perhaps matches TRBD2 (6 bases). This CDR3 has 14 amino acids. Germline V CDR1 and CDR2: SGDLS, YYNGEE. With 4 bases removed from V and 6 bases from J, the gap between germline ends came to 13 bases. In nucleotides, the CDR3 is TGTGCCAGCAGCCGATCGGGGAGGCCCGGGGAGCTGTTTTTT. It translates to CASSRSGRPGELFF. Full variable domain (outside the CDR3, taken from reference TRBV9 and TRBJ2-2): DSGVTQTPKHLITATGQRVTLRCSPRSGDLSVYWYQQSLDQGLQFLIQYYNGEERAKGNILERFSAQQFPDLHSELNLSSLELGDSALYFCASSRSGRPGELFFGEGSRLTVL.

The chain uses TRBV9 and TRBJ2-7; TRBD2 matches at 8 bases. The germline CDR1 and CDR2 sequences are SGDLS and YYNGEE. V lost 0 bases to trimming and J lost 3 bases; unmatched junction nucleotides: 2. CDR3 length: 14 residues. The CDR3 spells CASSVGSGNYEQYF. CDR3 nucleotides: TGTGCCAGCAGCGTAGGTAGCGGGAACTACGAGCAGTACTTC.

The chain has TRBV6-6 and TRBJ2-5; D may be TRBD2 (6 bases). V lost 5 bases, J lost 11 bases, and 12 bases lay in between. CDR1 is MNHNY, CDR2 SVGAGI, per germline (reference sequence). The CDR3 has 11 amino acids. The CDR3 is CASSPSEGQYF. The CDR3 nucleotides read TGTGCCAGCAGTCCCTCGGAGGGGCAGTACTTC.

This sequence joins TRBV5-1 and TRBJ2-1; 7 bases align to TRBD2. This CDR3 is built from 14 residues. With 2 bases clipped from V and 6 bases from J, the junction kept 5 bases outside the gene matches. Germline CDR1 is SGHRS and CDR2 is YFSETQ. CDR3 sequence reads: CASSFGPSGNEQFF. The DNA of the CDR3 is TGCGCCAGCAGCTTCGGTCCTAGCGGCAATGAGCAGTTCTTC.

This clone was found once. V and J are TRBV7-2 and TRBJ1-3; TRBD1 agrees at 7 bases. CDR1 is SGHTA and CDR2 is FQGNSA in the germline V gene. V lost 4 bases, J lost 0 bases, and 3 bases stayed unmatched. The CDR3 length is 15 residues. CDR3 sequence (DNA): TGTGCCAGCAGCTCGGGACAGTTCTCTGGAAACACCATATATTTT. Its protein product is CASSSGQFSGNTIYF. The full variable domain, completed using reference TRBV7-2 and TRBJ1-3, is GAGVSQSPSNKVTEKGKDVELRCDPISGHTALYWYRQSLGQGLEFLIYFQGNSAPDKSGLPSDRFSAERTGGSVSTLTIQRTQQEDSAVYLCASSSGQFSGNTIYFGEGSWLTVV.